These 32 T cell receptor beta chains came from one sample sequenced in a study of cytomegalovirus exposure and HLA in healthy donors. PCR employed 60 Vbeta and 13 Jbeta primers. Assay: immunoSEQ multiplex PCR; the TCRdb copy retains only in-frame clones and omits some. The table includes 150,000 or so clones, roughly 80% detected once. Sequenced: PBMCs. These receptors originate from a middle-aged woman in good health and CMV-seropositive.

The chain carries TRBV6-6 and TRBJ1-6, with D maybe TRBD1 (5 bases). V shed 2 bases and J shed 11 bases, with 13 bases lying between them. The CDR3 runs 14 residues. From germline, CDR1 is MNHNY and CDR2 SVGAGI (reference sequence). The DNA for the CDR3 is TGTGCCAGCAGTTACGCCTTCCCAGGGACACCCCTCCACTTT. Translated: CASSYAFPGTPLHF.

This rearrangement joins TRBV4-2 to TRBJ1-4; D is ambiguous. Germline V gene data show CDR1 as LGHNA and CDR2 as YNFKEQ. V shed 0 bases and J shed 5 bases, with 4 bases lying between them. The CDR3 has 13 amino acids. CDR3 region: CASSQDRNEKLFF. The CDR3 DNA reads as TGTGCCAGCAGCCAAGACAGGAATGAAAAACTGTTTTTT.

The V gene is TRBV9, the J gene TRBJ2-5, with D maybe TRBD2 (6 bases). The assigned J gene may be wrong: the sequence end matches TRBJ2-7 better. CDR3 length equals 14 residues. Germline values: CDR1 SGDLS, CDR2 YYNGEE. CDR3: CASSWGVEGREQYF. For the CDR3, the DNA is TGTGCCAGCAGCTGGGGTGTGGAGGGGCGCGAGCAGTACTTC.

CDR3 sequence: CAIKGGTGVSGNTIYF. The CDR3 bases are TGTGCCATCAAGGGGGGGACCGGGGTCTCTGGAAACACCATATATTTT. The rearrangement links TRBV28 to TRBJ1-3; D is possibly TRBD1 (6 bases). This CDR3 comprises 16 residues. Germline V gene sequence: CDR1 MDHEN, CDR2 SYDVKM. The V and J ends lost 10 bases and 0 bases respectively, with 19 bases between them.

V and J are TRBV4-1 and TRBJ2-1, with D maybe TRBD2 (6 bases). This CDR3 is 15 amino acids long. V gave up 0 bases and J gave up 5 bases, with 11 bases separating them. Per germline, CDR1 MGHRA and CDR2 YSYEKL. The CDR3 loop reads CASSQDRGGNNEQFF. The CDR3 DNA is TGCGCCAGCAGCCAAGATAGGGGAGGTAACAATGAGCAGTTCTTC.

In this sample, this clone turned up once. V gene TRBV10-2 combines with J gene TRBJ2-7; weak D call: TRBD1 (5 bases). V lost 8 bases and J 4 bases, leaving 18 bases between the germline ends. Germline loops: CDR1 WSHSY, CDR2 SAAADI. CDR3 length: 14 amino acids. CDR3 DNA: TGCGCCAGCTCCAACGGGCAGGGTGTGTACGAGCAGTACTTC. Protein sequence: CASSNGQGVYEQYF.

This clone came up a few times. J is TRBJ2-1 and V is TRBV7-2, with 12 bases identical to TRBD2. The CDR3 contains 14 residues. Germline assignment: CDR1 SGHTA and CDR2 FQGNSA. The J segment lost 9 bases and the V segment lost 10 bases, leaving 10 bases of the junction unmatched. CDR3 residues: CAIPLAGGRGEQFF. The CDR3 DNA reads TGTGCCATCCCTCTAGCGGGGGGGCGGGGTGAGCAGTTCTTC.

CDR3: CASSLEGGLGEQFF. Here the CDR3 DNA reads TGTGCCAGCAGCTTGGAGGGGGGGCTGGGTGAGCAGTTCTTC. J is TRBJ2-1 and V is TRBV5-4, with a weak D call TRBD2 (7 bases). The CDR3 sequence is 14 residues long. Between the trimmed V and J ends, which lost 0 bases and 9 bases, there was a span of 13 bases. Germline CDR1 is SGHNT and CDR2 is YYREEE (reference sequence).

The gene calls are TRBV15 and TRBJ1-2; D perhaps matches TRBD1 (6 bases). The CDR3 is 15 amino acids. Trimming took 5 bases from V and 7 from J, leaving 20 bases between them. The germline V gene encodes CDR1 LNHNV and CDR2 YYDKDF (reference sequence). The CDR3 protein is CATSPTGGIDSGYTF. The DNA for the CDR3 is TGTGCCACCAGCCCGACGGGGGGCATAGATTCTGGCTACACCTTC.

The chain joins TRBV4-1 to TRBJ2-2; TRBD1 agrees at 9 bases. The CDR3 runs 13 residues. Germline V gene lookup returns CDR1 MGHRA and CDR2 YSYEKL. With V trimmed by 4 bases and J by 6 bases, 0 bases remained unmatched. The CDR3 DNA reads TGCGCCAGCAGCCGGACAGGGGCCGGGGAGCTGTTTTTT. Translating it yields CASSRTGAGELFF.

V usage is TRBV18 and J usage is TRBJ1-5; D is unresolved. The germline V gene encodes CDR1 KGHSH and CDR2 LQKENI. This CDR3 has 14 residues. Trimming cost V 3 bases and J 0 bases, with 6 bases left between them. Here the CDR3 reads CASSPGVSNQPQHF. The CDR3 DNA reads as TGTGCCAGCTCACCGGGCGTTAGCAATCAGCCCCAGCATTTT.

The V call is TRBV1, the J call TRBJ1-2. TRBV1 is termed a pseudogene. The CDR3 totals 11 residues. The CDR3 protein is CTSSHLPGYTF. The CDR3 DNA reads TGCACCAGCAGCCACCTCCCTGGCTACACCTTC.

In this sample, this clone turned up once. This chain joins TRBV4-1 and TRBJ1-2; D is unresolved. Trimming took off 2 bases at V and 8 bases at J, with 15 bases between the two ends. The CDR3 sequence is 14 residues long. Germline CDR1 is MGHRA and CDR2 is YSYEKL. The CDR3 region has the DNA TGCGCCAGCAGCCAATTTGAATTCTCGCGGGGCTACACCTTC. Translation: CASSQFEFSRGYTF.

This clone turned up a few times. The J gene is TRBJ2-7, the V gene TRBV6-5; TRBD2 is a possible D gene (6 bases). Between the trimmed V and J ends, which lost 5 bases and 6 bases, there was a span of 17 bases. The length of the CDR3 is 14 residues. From germline, CDR1 is MNHEY and CDR2 SVGAGI. The chain's CDR3 is CASSPGSGRVEQYF. The CDR3 DNA reads TGTGCCAGCAGTCCCGGGAGCGGCCGTGTCGAGCAGTACTTC.

Comment on this clone: Other nucleotide sequences from this sample produce the same CDR3. The rearrangement joins TRBV6-1 to TRBJ1-5, with D maybe TRBD1 (6 bases). The CDR3 has 15 amino acids. The V end was cut by 6 bases, the J end by 6 bases, with 18 bases between. Germline V gene data show CDR1 as MNHNS and CDR2 as SASEGT. The CDR3: CASSEWWGPSQPQHF. CDR3 DNA sequence: TGTGCCAGCAGCGAATGGTGGGGGCCCAGTCAGCCCCAGCATTTT.

The chain links TRBV5-4 to TRBJ1-1; D perhaps matches TRBD1 (6 bases). CDR1 SGHNT and CDR2 YYREEE come from the germline V gene (reference sequence). The CDR3 is made up of 15 amino acids. With 0 bases removed from V and 3 bases from J, the gap between germline ends came to 12 bases. CDR3 region: CASSLAGGLDTEAFF. CDR3 DNA sequence: TGTGCCAGCAGCTTGGCCGGGGGGCTTGACACTGAAGCTTTCTTT.

The genes are TRBV21-1 and TRBJ2-2; the table gives TRBD2 as D, unverified against the DNA. TRBV21-1 represents a pseudogene. The CDR3 is 17 amino acids. CDR3 residues: CASSKGRGGPYTGELFF. As DNA, the CDR3 is TGTGCCAGCAGCAAGGGGCGGGGGGGCCCGTACACCGGGGAGCTGTTTTTT.

The CDR3 reads CASRGTSGVWQYF. Here the CDR3 DNA reads TGTGCCAGCAGAGGGACTAGCGGGGTTTGGCAGTACTTC. This chain joins TRBV2 and TRBJ2-7, with 13 bases that match TRBD2. V lost 6 bases and J lost 9; bases outside the gene matches: 5. Germline V gene sequence: CDR1 SNHLY, CDR2 FYNNEI. The CDR3 is 13 residues long.

The chain combines TRBV5-1 with TRBJ2-1; possible D gene TRBD2, 5 bases. Germline V CDR1 and CDR2: SGHRS, YFSETQ. The V gene lost 1 base and the J gene lost 5 bases, with 10 bases spanning the gap. The CDR3 covers 14 residues. In DNA, the CDR3 is TGCGCCAGCAGCTTGACTAGGGCCAACAATGAGCAGTTCTTC. Amino acids: CASSLTRANNEQFF.

The chain links TRBV12-5 to TRBJ2-1; 8 bases map to TRBD2. With 2 bases clipped from V and 7 bases from J, the junction kept 13 bases outside the gene matches. Germline CDR1 LGHNT, CDR2 FRNRAP. There are 17 residues in the CDR3. The CDR3 sequence is CASGLSFGGSGENEQFF. In DNA form, the CDR3 reads TGTGCTAGTGGTTTGTCTTTTGGTGGTAGCGGGGAAAATGAGCAGTTCTTC.

CDR3 DNA sequence: TGTGCCAGCAGCTTACTAGCGGGGGGCATGGAGACCCAGTACTTC. Its translation is CASSLLAGGMETQYF. This chain links TRBV11-2 with TRBJ2-5; 11 bases line up with TRBD2. The J segment lost 5 bases and the V segment lost 2 bases, leaving 4 bases of the junction unmatched. CDR1 is SGHAT, CDR2 FQNNGV, per germline. The CDR3 totals 15 residues.

The chain recombines TRBV30 with TRBJ1-4; tentative D call: TRBD1 (5 bases). With 5 bases removed from V and 6 bases from J, the gap between germline ends came to 13 bases. The CDR3 contains 13 residues. Germline V gene sequence: CDR1 GTSNPN, CDR2 SVGIG (reference sequence). Written as DNA, the CDR3 is TGTGCCTGGGATGCAGGGTTCCATGAAAAACTGTTTTTT. Protein sequence: CAWDAGFHEKLFF.

V gene TRBV2 combines with J gene TRBJ1-4, with TRBD1 matching 9 bases. The germline V gene has CDR1 SNHLY and CDR2 FYNNEI. The junction had 5 bases not matched to a gene; V was cut back by 4 bases and J by 5 bases. The CDR3 loop spans 15 amino acids. CDR3 amino acids: CASSGDRVLNEKLFF. The CDR3, as DNA: TGTGCCAGCAGTGGGGACAGGGTCTTGAATGAAAAACTGTTTTTT. The whole variable domain, filled in from reference TRBV2 and TRBJ1-4, reads EPEVTQTPSHQVTQMGQEVILRCVPISNHLYFYWYRQILGQKVEFLVSFYNNEISEKSEIFDDQFSVERPDGSNFTLKIRSTKLEDSAMYFCASSGDRVLNEKLFFGSGTQLSVL.

The V and J genes are TRBV9 and TRBJ2-3, with 10 bases matching TRBD2. V lost 3 bases and J lost 0; bases outside the gene matches: 4. The germline gives CDR1 SGDLS, CDR2 YYNGEE. The CDR3 consists of 16 residues. The CDR3 spells CASSASGGTSTDTQYF. The DNA of the CDR3 is TGTGCCAGCAGCGCTAGCGGGGGTACTAGCACAGATACGCAGTATTTT.

This sequence joins TRBV6-5 and TRBJ1-1; D not certain. Trimming shortened V by 7 bases and J by 4 bases, and 13 bases separated the two germline ends. The CDR3 runs 13 residues. Germline CDR1 reads MNHEY; CDR2 reads SVGAGI. The CDR3 DNA follows: TGTGCCAGCAAGGAGGGCCTGATCACTGAAGCTTTCTTT. This codes for CASKEGLITEAFF.

The rearrangement uses TRBV5-6 and TRBJ2-1; D not resolved. The CDR3 spans 14 residues. CDR1 and CDR2 (germline): SGHDT, YYEEEE. V gave up 2 bases and J gave up 1 base, with 7 bases separating them. CDR3 bases: TGTGCCAGCAGCTTATCCCTGTCCTACAATGAGCAGTTCTTC. It is translated as CASSLSLSYNEQFF.

The rearrangement joins TRBV9 to TRBJ2-7; 10 nucleotides agree with TRBD2. V shed 1 base, J shed 6 bases, and the junction held 7 bases outside the gene matches. The CDR3 is made up of 15 amino acids. CDR1 is SGDLS, CDR2 YYNGEE, per germline. For the CDR3, the DNA is TGTGCCAGCAGCGTAAGCGGGCTAGCGGGGGCCGAGCAGTACTTC. Its protein product is CASSVSGLAGAEQYF.

The chain uses TRBV5-1 and TRBJ2-5, with D perhaps assigned TRBD1 or TRBD2 (6 bases each). The CDR3 totals 14 residues. Germline CDR1 reads SGHRS; CDR2 reads YFSETQ. Trimming took off 4 bases at V and 4 bases at J, with 14 bases between the two ends. CDR3 in DNA: TGCGCCAGCAGCCTGGGGGGCGACGGAGAGACCCAGTACTTC. Protein product: CASSLGGDGETQYF. The variable domain in full, completed from reference TRBV5-1 and TRBJ2-5, reads KAGVTQTPRYLIKTRGQQVTLSCSPISGHRSVSWYQQTPGQGLQFLFEYFSETQRNKGNFPGRFSGRQFSNSRSEMNVSTLELGDSALYLCASSLGGDGETQYFGPGTRLLVL.

The chain is built from TRBV6-1 and TRBJ1-2; a possible D gene is TRBD1 (6 bases). CDR3 length equals 14 residues. Between the trimmed V and J ends, which lost 2 bases and 7 bases, there was a span of 14 bases. Germline V gene sequence: CDR1 MNHNS, CDR2 SASEGT. The DNA for the CDR3 is TGTGCCAGCAGTGAAAACACAGGGATGGCTGGCTACACCTTC. This sequence encodes CASSENTGMAGYTF.

The CDR3 sequence: CASGRQGGADTQYF. The CDR3 DNA follows: TGCGCCAGCGGGCGACAGGGGGGCGCAGATACGCAGTATTTT. This sequence joins TRBV23-1 and TRBJ2-3, with 9 positions matching TRBD1. TRBV23-1 is designated an ORF whose function remains uncertain. Trimming removed 8 bases from V and 4 bases from J; junction bases left unmatched: 7. The length of the CDR3 is 14 residues.

V usage is TRBV6-1 and J usage is TRBJ1-2, with a weak D call TRBD1 (5 bases). Trimming cost V 4 bases and J 1 base, with 16 bases left between them. CDR1 is MNHNS and CDR2 is SASEGT in the germline V gene. The CDR3 extends over 16 amino acids. The CDR3 sequence: CASSVNLGGGNYGYTF. CDR3 DNA: TGTGCCAGCAGTGTAAACCTGGGGGGGGGTAACTATGGCTACACCTTC.

The rearrangement uses TRBV28 and TRBJ1-4, with 9 bases that match TRBD1. After removal of 7 bases from V and 5 bases from J, the junction contained 8 bases not matched to a gene. This CDR3 is built from 15 residues. The germline gives CDR1 MDHEN, CDR2 SYDVKM. The CDR3: CASNLSGTGNEKLFF. CDR3 nucleotides: TGTGCCAGCAACCTTTCCGGGACAGGGAATGAAAAACTGTTTTTT.